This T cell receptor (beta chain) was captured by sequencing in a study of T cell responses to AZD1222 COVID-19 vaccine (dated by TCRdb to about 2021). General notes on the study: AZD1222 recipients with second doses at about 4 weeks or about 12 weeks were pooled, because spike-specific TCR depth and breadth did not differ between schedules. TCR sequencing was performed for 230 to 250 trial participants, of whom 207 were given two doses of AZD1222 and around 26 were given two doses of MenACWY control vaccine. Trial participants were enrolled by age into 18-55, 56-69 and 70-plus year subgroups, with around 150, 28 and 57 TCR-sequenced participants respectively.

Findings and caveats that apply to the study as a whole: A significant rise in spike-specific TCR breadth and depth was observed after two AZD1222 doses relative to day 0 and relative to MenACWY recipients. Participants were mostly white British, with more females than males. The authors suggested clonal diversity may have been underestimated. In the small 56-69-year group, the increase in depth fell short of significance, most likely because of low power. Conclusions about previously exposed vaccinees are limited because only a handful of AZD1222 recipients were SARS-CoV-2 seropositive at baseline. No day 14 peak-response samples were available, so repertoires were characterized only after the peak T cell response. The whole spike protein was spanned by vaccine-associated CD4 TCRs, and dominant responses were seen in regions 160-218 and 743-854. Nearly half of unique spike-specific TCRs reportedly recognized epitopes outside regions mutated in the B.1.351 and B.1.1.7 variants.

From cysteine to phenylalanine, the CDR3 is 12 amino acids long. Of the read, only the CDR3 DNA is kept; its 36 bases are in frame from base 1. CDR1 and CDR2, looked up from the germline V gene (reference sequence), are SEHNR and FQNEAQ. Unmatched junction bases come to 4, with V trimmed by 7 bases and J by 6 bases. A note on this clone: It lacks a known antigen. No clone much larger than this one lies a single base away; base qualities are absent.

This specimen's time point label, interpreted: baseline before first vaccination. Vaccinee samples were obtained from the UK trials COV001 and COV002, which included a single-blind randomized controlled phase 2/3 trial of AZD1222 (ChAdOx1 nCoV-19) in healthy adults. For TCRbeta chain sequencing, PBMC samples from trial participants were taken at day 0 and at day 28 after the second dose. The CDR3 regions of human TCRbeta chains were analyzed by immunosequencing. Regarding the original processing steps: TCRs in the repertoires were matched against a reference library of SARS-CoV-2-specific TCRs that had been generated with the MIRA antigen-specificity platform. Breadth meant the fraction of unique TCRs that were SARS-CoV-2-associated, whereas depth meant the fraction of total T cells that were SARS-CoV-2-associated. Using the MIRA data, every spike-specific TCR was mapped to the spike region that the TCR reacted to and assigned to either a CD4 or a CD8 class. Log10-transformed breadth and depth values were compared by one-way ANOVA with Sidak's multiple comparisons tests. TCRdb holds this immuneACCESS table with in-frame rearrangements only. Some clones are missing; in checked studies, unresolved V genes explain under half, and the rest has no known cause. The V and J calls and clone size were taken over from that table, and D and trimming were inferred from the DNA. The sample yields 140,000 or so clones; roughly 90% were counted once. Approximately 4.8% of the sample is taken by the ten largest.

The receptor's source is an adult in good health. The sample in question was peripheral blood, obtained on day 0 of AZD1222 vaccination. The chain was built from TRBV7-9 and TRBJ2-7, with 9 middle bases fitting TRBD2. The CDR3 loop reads CASTAGGFEQYF. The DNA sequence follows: TGTGCCAGCACCGCGGGAGGGTTCGAGCAGTACTTC.